This passage covers 22 T cell receptor beta chains from one sample sequenced in a study of breast tumors, draining lymph nodes, adjacent tissues. Each CDR3 protein gets one entry after TCRdb re-called the multiplex PCR reads with MiXCR. The sample lists under 75,000 distinct CDR3 sequences, approximately 57% seen once, with about 19% in the top ten. Sequencing used breast tumor tissue. Receptor source: a female donor with breast cancer. Some clones in this sample may be carry-over from other donors' samples.

In its sample, this clonotype was seen many times. The V call is TRBV30, the J call TRBJ2-1; TRBD1 aligns across 8 bases. Germline V gene lookup returns CDR1 GTSNPN and CDR2 SVGIG (reference sequence). The CDR3 runs 13 residues. With V trimmed by 2 bases and J by 7 bases, 4 bases remained unmatched. The CDR3 bases are TGTGCCTGGAGTATGACAGGGGCTAATGAGCAGTTCTTC. Protein sequence: CAWSMTGANEQFF.

The chain joins TRBV7-2 to TRBJ1-6; 7 nucleotides align to TRBD1. Germline V CDR1 and CDR2: SGHTA, FQGNSA. This CDR3 has 15 residues. Losses at the gene ends were 8 bases for V and 11 bases for J; bases not matched to a gene: 15. Written as DNA, the CDR3 is TGTGCCAGCCGGTCTAGAGGCACAGGGGATGCACCCCTCCACTTT. This sequence encodes CASRSRGTGDAPLHF.

This clonotype was seen once. This sequence joins TRBV6-5 and TRBJ1-6, with D perhaps TRBD1 (5 bases). The germline V gene encodes CDR1 MNHEY and CDR2 SVGAGI. This CDR3 region has 15 residues. V was trimmed by 0 bases and J by 7 bases, leaving 10 bases between them. CDR3 region: CASSYSQGVNSPLHF. In DNA form, the CDR3 reads TGTGCCAGCAGTTACTCGCAGGGAGTGAATTCACCCCTCCACTTT.

As regards this clonotype: A much larger clone lies one base from this, so it may be a read error. The V gene is TRBV10-3, the J gene TRBJ2-1; D perhaps matches TRBD2 (6 bases). This CDR3 is 15 amino acids long. Germline V gene sequence: CDR1 ENHRY, CDR2 SYGVKD. Trimming took off 9 bases at V and 5 bases at J, with 20 bases between the two ends. The CDR3, as DNA: TGTGCCATGTGGGGGGAGCCCCCCCGGGACAATGAGCAGTTCTTC. Translated, it gives CAMWGEPPRDNEQFF.

This chain links TRBV20-1 with TRBJ1-2, with D maybe TRBD1 (5 bases). V gave up 6 bases and J gave up 4 bases, with 21 bases separating them. The CDR3 consists of 15 residues. The germline gives CDR1 DFQATT, CDR2 SNEGSKA (reference sequence). CDR3 bases: TGCAGTGCAACTAAAGCCGGGACGGAGGGCTATGGCTACACCTTC. This encodes CSATKAGTEGYGYTF.

This clonotype showed up just once. The rearrangement uses TRBV29-1 and TRBJ2-3; D is perhaps TRBD2 (5 bases). Per the germline V gene, CDR1 is SQVTM and CDR2 is ANQGSEA. V was pared by 4 bases and J by 4 bases, with 21 bases between. There are 16 residues in the CDR3. CDR3 loop: CSVVKDLAYYADTQYF. The CDR3 nucleotides read TGCAGCGTTGTTAAGGACTTAGCGTATTACGCAGATACGCAGTATTTT.

The rearrangement uses TRBV7-2 and TRBJ1-4, with a possible D match to TRBD1 (5 bases). The CDR3 sequence is 14 residues long. Trimming pared 1 base from V and 8 bases from J, leaving 11 bases between. Germline loops: CDR1 SGHTA, CDR2 FQGNSA. For the CDR3, the DNA is TGTGCCAGCAGCTTAGAGGGGTGGGACGAAAAACTGTTTTTT. Its translation is CASSLEGWDEKLFF.

This clonotype occurred many times. This rearrangement joins TRBV6-5 to TRBJ2-3, with 10 bases matching TRBD2. From germline, CDR1 is MNHEY and CDR2 SVGAGI. The ends lost 6 bases at V and 4 bases at J; junction bases unmatched: 13. This CDR3 has 17 residues. The CDR3 protein is CASRPLAGASSSDTQYF. The DNA of the CDR3 is TGTGCCAGCAGACCGCTAGCGGGGGCCTCTTCCTCAGATACGCAGTATTTT.

V usage is TRBV7-2 and J usage is TRBJ2-3; 14 bases are shared with TRBD2. The CDR3 length is 15 residues. The germline CDR1 and CDR2 sequences are SGHTA and FQGNSA. With 4 bases clipped from V and 11 bases from J, the junction kept 8 bases outside the gene matches. CDR3 protein: CASSSGLAGVNEQYF. CDR3 DNA sequence: TGTGCCAGCAGCTCGGGACTAGCGGGAGTGAATGAGCAGTATTTT.

Comment on this clonotype: The conserved closing phenylalanine or tryptophan is absent in this CDR3, likely reflecting a read error. The DNA is omitted, as the CDR3 cannot be located on it reliably, and the CDR3 follows TCRdb's listing. This chain links TRBV7-9 with TRBJ1-2; TRBD1 reflects the table's D call only, with no check against the DNA. CDR1 and CDR2 from the germline V gene are SEHNR and FQNEAQ (reference sequence). Ends included, the CDR3 has 15 residues. CDR3 loop: CASSINRIYNYGYPS.

This clonotype was picked up many times. Germline is not matched at one junction end, which may reflect a read error. V is TRBV2 and J is TRBJ2-6; 8 bases are shared with TRBD2. Germline assignment: CDR1 SNHLY and CDR2 FYNNEI. CDR3 length: 11 residues. The CDR3 bases are TGTGCCAGCAGTGAGGGGGGTAGCGGGACATTT. Amino acid sequence: CASSEGGSGTF.

In its sample, this clonotype is medium-sized. V is TRBV29-1 and J is TRBJ2-7; 10 positions agree with TRBD1. CDR3 length equals 14 residues. Trimming at V came to 2 bases and at J to 7 bases, leaving 8 bases not matched to a gene. The germline V gene encodes CDR1 SQVTM and CDR2 ANQGSEA. The DNA for the CDR3 is TGCAGCGTTGAATGGCTGGGACAGGGGAGGGAGCAGTACTTC. Translated: CSVEWLGQGREQYF.

This clonotype was found once. The V gene is TRBV2, the J gene TRBJ1-6; D perhaps matches TRBD1 (6 bases). Trimming left V 4 bases short and J 18 bases short, with 19 bases between. CDR1 and CDR2 (germline): SNHLY, FYNNEI. The CDR3 length is 13 residues. CDR3: CASSVTIAGDNHF. The CDR3 DNA sequence: TGTGCCAGCAGTGTAACCATAGCGGGGGACAACCACTTT.

The V gene is TRBV7-9, the J gene TRBJ1-6; maybe TRBD1 (5 bases). The germline V gene encodes CDR1 SEHNR and CDR2 FQNEAQ (reference sequence). The CDR3 is 17 residues long. V was cut by 3 bases and J by 0 bases, with 12 bases left in between. CDR3 protein: CASSFPGGDSYNSPLHF. In DNA, the CDR3 is TGTGCCAGCAGCTTCCCCGGGGGAGACTCCTATAATTCACCCCTCCACTTT. Combining the CDR3 with reference TRBV7-9 and TRBJ1-6 gives the whole variable domain DTGVSQNPRHKITKRGQNVTFRCDPISEHNRLYWYRQTLGQGPEFLTYFQNEAQLEKSRLLSDRFSAERPKGSFSTLEIQRTEQGDSAMYLCASSFPGGDSYNSPLHFGNGTRLTVT.

This clonotype was recorded many times. V is TRBV2 and J is TRBJ2-3; D is uncertain. Trimming pared 3 bases from V and 3 bases from J, leaving 10 bases between. CDR1 and CDR2 from the germline V gene are SNHLY and FYNNEI. The CDR3 length is 14 residues. CDR3 sequence reads: CASSERPLTDTQYF. For the CDR3, the DNA is TGTGCCAGCAGTGAGAGGCCTTTAACAGATACGCAGTATTTT.

This clonotype was seen at least ten times. The CDR3 loop reads CASSAYLRDSLYGYTF. The CDR3 coding sequence is TGTGCCAGCAGCGCGTACCTCCGGGACAGCCTCTATGGCTACACCTTC. The V gene is TRBV11-2, the J gene TRBJ1-2; 7 nucleotides match TRBD1. CDR1 and CDR2 from the germline V gene are SGHAT and FQNNGV. The V gene end was trimmed by 5 bases and the J gene end by 4 bases; junction bases not matched to a gene: 13. The CDR3 loop spans 16 amino acids.

The chain combines TRBV20-1 with TRBJ2-1; D is possibly TRBD2 (6 bases). Germline V gene lookup returns CDR1 DFQATT and CDR2 SNEGSKA (reference sequence). V shed 1 base and J shed 5 bases, with 15 bases lying between them. This CDR3 contains 15 residues. CDR3 bases: TGCAGTGCTAGAGGGGAACTAGCTATAAACAATGAGCAGTTCTTC. Translation gives CSARGELAINNEQFF.

This clonotype was counted a few times. The V and J genes are TRBV7-2 and TRBJ2-3; perhaps TRBD2 as D (6 bases). The germline V gene has CDR1 SGHTA and CDR2 FQGNSA. The CDR3 extends over 15 amino acids. The V end lost 1 base, the J end lost 4 bases, and 12 bases lay between the germline ends. CDR3 loop: CASSLEAGGPDTQYF. The CDR3 coding sequence is TGTGCCAGCAGCTTAGAAGCCGGGGGACCAGATACGCAGTATTTT.

The V and J genes are TRBV6-5 and TRBJ2-7, with D uncertain. This CDR3 is built from 14 residues. Germline CDR1 reads MNHEY; CDR2 reads SVGAGI. The V and J ends lost 5 bases and 3 bases respectively, with 14 bases between them. The CDR3 reads CASSPRTSFYEQYF. The DNA for the CDR3 is TGTGCCAGCAGTCCCCGGACCTCATTCTACGAGCAGTACTTC.

This chain uses TRBV7-3 with TRBJ1-2, with D possibly TRBD1 on 5 matching bases. This CDR3 has 15 amino acids. The V gene's germline CDR1 is SGHTA and CDR2 FQGTGA. Between the trimmed V and J ends, which lost 7 bases and 8 bases, there was a span of 23 bases. As DNA, the CDR3 is TGTGCCAGCATGGCTGGGCTAGCGGGGGTGGAAGGCTACACCTTC. This encodes CASMAGLAGVEGYTF.

V gene TRBV24-1 combines with J gene TRBJ1-5; no firm D call. Trimming pared 6 bases from V and 1 base from J, leaving 12 bases between. The CDR3 is made up of 15 amino acids. Per germline, CDR1 KGHDR and CDR2 SFDVKD. In nucleotides, the CDR3 is TGTGCCACCAGTCCTGGACCGTCAAGCAATCAGCCCCAGCATTTT. It codes for CATSPGPSSNQPQHF.

This chain links TRBV20-1 with TRBJ1-4; 8 bases match TRBD1. The V and J ends lost 3 bases and 7 bases, in that order; junction bases with no gene match: 7. CDR1 and CDR2 (germline): DFQATT, SNEGSKA (reference sequence). The CDR3 runs to 14 residues. The CDR3 bases are TGCAGTGCTAGGGCGTTCGGGACAGGTGAAAAACTGTTTTTT. Amino acid sequence: CSARAFGTGEKLFF.